Each of the 30 T cell receptor beta chains below was sequenced from the same sample in a study of T and B cells in COVID-19 patients (dated by TCRdb to about 2020). Sequencing relied on an Illumina MiSeq. TRB rearrangements were amplified by multiplex PCR with BIOMED2 TRB-A/B primer pools. TCRdb reran the public reads through fastp at Q25 and MiXCR, keeping productive beta chains. Rows matching on CDR3 protein sequence are summarized as one entry with the most common DNA and genes. A total of about 18,000 distinct CDR3 sequences appear in this sample, around a third of them only once. 15% to 20% of the sample is held by the ten biggest clonotypes. Genomic DNA extracted from blood, in amounts of roughly 220-550 ng, served as the starting material for amplifying TRB repertoires. Sample: blood. The source is a human donor with active COVID-19.

The rearrangement uses TRBV19 and TRBJ1-5; D call uncertain. The CDR3 extends over 14 amino acids. CDR1 and CDR2 from the germline V gene are LNHDA and SQIVND (reference sequence). V was trimmed by 3 bases and J by 0 bases, leaving 6 bases between them. CDR3 sequence: CASSIGISNQPQHF. DNA of the CDR3: TGTGCCAGTAGTATTGGGATTAGCAATCAGCCCCAGCATTTT.

This clonotype is medium-sized by share. The V gene is TRBV19, the J gene TRBJ2-3; 7 positions agree with TRBD2. Looked up from germline, CDR1 is LNHDA and CDR2 is SQIVND (reference sequence). V lost 3 bases and J lost 0; bases outside the gene matches: 3. The CDR3 covers 15 residues. In DNA, the CDR3 is TGTGCCAGTAGTATGGGAGGGGCGAGCACAGATACGCAGTATTTT. Its translation is CASSMGGASTDTQYF.

This clonotype was picked up many times. J is TRBJ2-7 and V is TRBV6-5, with 9 nucleotides matching TRBD2. V shed 2 bases, J shed 5 bases, and the junction held 4 bases outside the gene matches. CDR1 is MNHEY, CDR2 SVGAGI, per germline. This CDR3 is 14 amino acids long. The chain's CDR3 is CASSYGTSRNEQYF. CDR3 DNA sequence: TGTGCCAGCAGTTACGGGACTAGCCGCAACGAGCAGTACTTC.

This chain connects TRBV24-1 to TRBJ2-1; TRBD2 matches 8 bases. CDR1 KGHDR and CDR2 SFDVKD come from the germline V gene. The CDR3 spans 15 residues. V dropped 3 bases and J dropped 8; count of bases not matched to a gene: 8. The DNA of the CDR3 is TGTGCCACCAGTGATCCCGGGGGGGCGGGGGATGAGCAGTTCTTC. It specifies CATSDPGGAGDEQFF.

The chain is built from TRBV27 and TRBJ1-2, with 7 bases fitting TRBD1. Germline CDR1 MNHEY, CDR2 SMNVEV (reference sequence). The CDR3 has 14 amino acids. V shed 5 bases and J 8 bases; nucleotides not matched to a gene: 11. CDR3 nucleotides: TGTGCCAGCAGTCCTAGACAGGGTGAAGGGGGCTACACCTTC. This sequence encodes CASSPRQGEGGYTF.

The chain uses TRBV10-3 and TRBJ2-6; D not certain. From germline, CDR1 is ENHRY and CDR2 SYGVKD. The CDR3 loop spans 15 amino acids. Trimming stripped 10 bases from V and 0 bases from J, with 13 bases between. For the CDR3, the DNA is TGTGCCAGCAGCCACAAGTACTCTGGGGCCAACGTCCTGACTTTC. The encoded protein is CASSHKYSGANVLTF.

The chain links TRBV12-3 or TRBV12-4 to TRBJ1-4; 7 nucleotides agree with TRBD1. This CDR3 region has 14 residues. V gave up 4 bases and J gave up 4 bases; unmatched junction bases: 3. The CDR3 loop is CASSWTGRNEKLFF. As DNA, the CDR3 is TGTGCCAGCAGTTGGACAGGTCGTAATGAAAAACTGTTTTTT.

The rearrangement links TRBV20-1 to TRBJ2-3; D remains ambiguous. Germline V lookup: CDR1 DFQATT, CDR2 SNEGSKA (reference sequence). CDR3 length: 15 amino acids. Trimming removed 3 bases from V and 2 bases from J, with 15 bases in between. The CDR3 sequence: CSASPPALFTDTQYF. CDR3 DNA: TGCAGTGCTAGCCCCCCAGCATTATTCACAGATACGCAGTATTTT.

This clonotype was observed many times. This chain links TRBV6-5 with TRBJ2-1, with D possibly TRBD1 on 5 matching bases. Per the germline V gene, CDR1 is MNHEY and CDR2 is SVGAGI. This CDR3 has 14 residues. V lost 6 bases and J lost 5, with 14 bases in between. CDR3 coding DNA: TGTGCCAGCAGCAGAAAGGGGCAGAACAATGAGCAGTTCTTC. Protein: CASSRKGQNNEQFF.

By share, this clonotype ranks as medium-sized (0.01 to 0.1%). V gene TRBV19 combines with J gene TRBJ2-1; D is uncertain. Trimming took 2 bases from V and 7 from J, leaving 9 bases between them. From germline, CDR1 is LNHDA and CDR2 SQIVND (reference sequence). The CDR3 spans 13 residues. CDR3 nucleotide sequence: TGTGCCAGTAGTATATGGGAAGAAAATGAGCAGTTCTTC. It yields the protein CASSIWEENEQFF.

The rearrangement joins TRBV19 to TRBJ1-2; TRBD1 aligns across 9 bases. Trimming removed 2 bases from V and 2 bases from J; junction bases left unmatched: 3. The CDR3 totals 15 residues. Germline V gene data show CDR1 as LNHDA and CDR2 as SQIVND (reference sequence). Here the CDR3 DNA reads TGTGCCAGTAGTATAACCACAGGGGGCAACTATGGCTACACCTTC. Residues: CASSITTGGNYGYTF.

This chain uses TRBV6-4 with TRBJ2-3; D may be TRBD1 or TRBD2 (5 bases each). The CDR3 loop spans 15 amino acids. The V and J ends lost 6 bases and 3 bases respectively, with 16 bases between them. Germline V lookup: CDR1 MRHNA, CDR2 SNTAGT. CDR3 sequence: CASRPERGMTDTQYF. In nucleotides, the CDR3 is TGTGCCAGCAGGCCCGAGAGGGGTATGACAGATACGCAGTATTTT.

The gene calls are TRBV5-6 and TRBJ1-1; a weak D match, TRBD1 (6 bases). CDR1 and CDR2 from the germline V gene are SGHDT and YYEEEE. V was cut by 4 bases and J by 5 bases, with 12 bases left in between. The CDR3 runs 13 residues. The CDR3 sequence: CASSPLGGTEAFF. CDR3 DNA sequence: TGTGCCAGCAGCCCACTAGGGGGGACTGAAGCTTTCTTT.

The CDR3, as DNA: TGTGCCAGTAGTATAGGACAGGGGACAGGTGAGCAGTTCTTC. Protein: CASSIGQGTGEQFF. The chain joins TRBV19 to TRBJ2-1; 8 nucleotides align to TRBD1. CDR3 size: 14 residues. J lost 9 bases, V lost 1 base, and 5 bases had no gene match. Looked up from germline, CDR1 is LNHDA and CDR2 is SQIVND (reference sequence).

V and J are TRBV12-3 or TRBV12-4 and TRBJ2-7; D is unresolved. The CDR3 contains 14 residues. V shed 1 base and J shed 0 bases, with 7 bases lying between them. The chain's CDR3 is CASSLGPASYEQYV. The DNA for the CDR3 is TGTGCCAGCAGTTTAGGTCCGGCCTCCTACGAGCAGTACGTC.

This clonotype was seen more than once but under ten times. This sequence joins TRBV5-1 and TRBJ2-1, with a possible D match to TRBD1 (6 bases). This CDR3 is built from 13 residues. From germline, CDR1 is SGHRS and CDR2 YFSETQ. V was cut by 2 bases and J by 5 bases, with 8 bases left in between. The CDR3 loop reads CASSLQGDNEQFF. In nucleotides, the CDR3 is TGCGCCAGCAGCTTACAGGGAGACAATGAGCAGTTCTTC.

This sequence joins TRBV6-1 and TRBJ2-1; 10 bases are a match to TRBD2. The J call may be incorrect, as the DNA end agrees better with TRBJ2-7. Germline V gene lookup returns CDR1 MNHNS and CDR2 SASEGT. This CDR3 has 15 amino acids. CDR3 nucleotide sequence: TGTGCCAGCAGTATCCTAGCGGGGGTGATCAATGAGCAGTACTTC. This sequence encodes CASSILAGVINEQYF.

This clonotype came up a few times. V gene TRBV10-3 combines with J gene TRBJ2-7; D ambiguous. Per germline, CDR1 ENHRY and CDR2 SYGVKD. The CDR3 totals 12 residues. V lost 6 bases, J lost 6 bases, and 12 bases lay in between. The CDR3 reads CAISSLDSEQYF. CDR3 DNA: TGTGCCATCAGCTCGCTAGACTCCGAGCAGTACTTC.

The chain combines TRBV20-1 with TRBJ1-2; D might be TRBD1 (5 bases). Deletions cut 3 bases from V and 2 bases from J, with 13 bases between. The germline V gene has CDR1 DFQATT and CDR2 SNEGSKA (reference sequence). This CDR3 is built from 14 residues. The chain's CDR3 is CSASRQLINYGYTF. CDR3 coding DNA: TGCAGTGCTAGTAGACAGTTAATAAACTATGGCTACACCTTC.

By share, this clonotype counts as medium-sized (0.01 to 0.1%). The V call is TRBV19, the J call TRBJ2-5; D remains unclear. Deletions cut 1 base from V and 0 bases from J, with 9 bases between. Germline V gene lookup returns CDR1 LNHDA and CDR2 SQIVND (reference sequence). The CDR3 has 15 residues. CDR3 sequence: CASSIGVRNQETQYF. CDR3 sequence (DNA): TGTGCCAGTAGTATAGGAGTCAGGAACCAAGAGACCCAGTACTTC.

The chain employs TRBV5-6 and TRBJ2-3; possible D gene TRBD1, 6 bases. The CDR3 is 17 amino acids. CDR1 is SGHDT, CDR2 YYEEEE, per germline. V lost 0 bases and J 2 bases, leaving 16 bases between the germline ends. CDR3 sequence reads: CASSLGVGGFNTDTQYF. The CDR3, as DNA: TGTGCCAGCAGCTTGGGGGTAGGGGGATTCAACACAGATACGCAGTATTTT.

This clonotype is deemed large. This chain uses TRBV19 with TRBJ1-5; D unresolved. The CDR3 length is 13 residues. Per germline, CDR1 LNHDA and CDR2 SQIVND (reference sequence). Trimming stripped 8 bases from V and 3 bases from J, with 11 bases between. DNA of the CDR3: TGTGCCAGTGATATCAGGTTCAATCAGCCCCAGCATTTT. Translating gives CASDIRFNQPQHF.

This clonotype was seen a few times. The chain carries TRBV19 and TRBJ1-2; 10 bases match TRBD1. Germline V lookup: CDR1 LNHDA, CDR2 SQIVND (reference sequence). V trimming: 3 bases; J trimming: 6 bases; junction bases outside the gene matches: 7. This CDR3 is 15 amino acids long. The CDR3 nucleotides are TGTGCCAGTAGTATCCCAGGACAGGGGGAGGATGGCTACACCTTC. It codes for CASSIPGQGEDGYTF.

Details on this clonotype: At one boundary the junction diverges from the germline segment, which might be a read error. J is TRBJ2-7 and V is TRBV5-6, with 9 bases matching TRBD2. Germline V gene sequence: CDR1 SGHDT, CDR2 YYEEEE. This CDR3 has 15 residues. The CDR3 DNA is TGCGCCAGCAGCCAAGGTTCTAGCGGGGCCTACGAGCAGTACTTC. It codes for CASSQGSSGAYEQYF.

This clonotype appeared once. This chain links TRBV5-1 with TRBJ2-5, with D uncertain. Germline V lookup: CDR1 SGHRS, CDR2 YFSETQ. V lost 4 bases and J lost 6, with 16 bases in between. CDR3 length: 14 amino acids. The CDR3 loop is CASSTHLRRKTQYF. As DNA, the CDR3 is TGCGCCAGCAGCACCCATTTGAGACGGAAGACCCAGTACTTC.

Concerning this clonotype: A read error may be the cause here, since a much bigger clone is one base away. The chain employs TRBV19 and TRBJ1-4, with a possible D match to TRBD1 (5 bases). CDR1 is LNHDA, CDR2 SQIVND, per germline (reference sequence). The CDR3 length is 15 residues. The CDR3 DNA follows: TGTGCCAGTCATGGGGGGGACGCAACTAATGAAAAACTGTTATTT. Translating gives CASHGGDATNEKLLF.

As regards this clonotype: The CDR3 carries no conserved terminal phenylalanine or tryptophan, so it likely arises from a read error. This sequence joins TRBV6-4 and TRBJ2-3; maybe TRBD1 (5 bases). The germline V gene encodes CDR1 MRHNA and CDR2 SNTAGT. The CDR3 length is 13 residues. V lost 5 bases, J lost 1 base, and 7 bases lay in between. CDR3 bases: TGTGCCAGCAGTTTAGGGGGCACAGATACGCAGTATTTG. Its translation: CASSLGGTDTQYL.

The rearrangement joins TRBV12-3 or TRBV12-4 to TRBJ2-2; 9 positions agree with TRBD1. Trimming removed 6 bases from V and 6 bases from J; junction bases left unmatched: 8. The CDR3 is 15 residues long. In DNA, the CDR3 is TGTGCCAGCAGCGAACCCTGGACAGGGGCCGGGGAGCTGTTTTTT. Its protein product is CASSEPWTGAGELFF.

By sample share, this clonotype is medium-sized. The chain employs TRBV19 and TRBJ2-3; D unclear. Trimming cost V 5 bases and J 0 bases, with 9 bases left between them. Germline assignment: CDR1 LNHDA and CDR2 SQIVND (reference sequence). The CDR3 has 14 residues. The CDR3 DNA is TGTGCCAGTAGTTCCGGACGAAGCACAGATACGCAGTATTTT. Translated, it gives CASSSGRSTDTQYF.

This clonotype has more than one count but fewer than ten. The chain employs TRBV10-3 and TRBJ2-1; 9 positions agree with TRBD1. CDR3 length equals 15 residues. The germline gives CDR1 ENHRY, CDR2 SYGVKD. V shed 6 bases and J 8 bases; nucleotides not matched to a gene: 11. This CDR3 is CAISEGQGLRDEQFF. In nucleotides, the CDR3 is TGTGCCATCAGCGAGGGACAGGGATTAAGGGATGAGCAGTTCTTC.